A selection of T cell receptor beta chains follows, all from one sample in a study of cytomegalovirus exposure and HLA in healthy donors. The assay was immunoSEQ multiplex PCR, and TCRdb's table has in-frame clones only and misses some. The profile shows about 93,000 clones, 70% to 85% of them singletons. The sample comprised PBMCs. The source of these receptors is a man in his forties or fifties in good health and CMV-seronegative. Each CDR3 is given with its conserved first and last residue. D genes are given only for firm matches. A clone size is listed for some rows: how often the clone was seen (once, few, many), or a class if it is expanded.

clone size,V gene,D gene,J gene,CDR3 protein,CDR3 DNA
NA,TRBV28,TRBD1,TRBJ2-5,CASSRQGYLGETQYF,TGTGCCAGCAGCAGACAGGGGTATTTAGGAGAGACCCAGTACTTC
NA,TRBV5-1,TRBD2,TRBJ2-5,CASSLGGDRYQETQYF,TGCGCCAGCAGCCTGGGGGGGGATAGGTACCAAGAGACCCAGTACTTC
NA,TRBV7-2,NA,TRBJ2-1,CASSLFPLDNEQFF,TGTGCCAGCAGCTTGTTTCCCCTAGACAATGAGCAGTTCTTC
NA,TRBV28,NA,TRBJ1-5,CASQGNQPQHF,TGTGCCTCACAGGGCAATCAGCCCCAGCATTTT
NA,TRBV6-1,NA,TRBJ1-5,CASSEMSANQPQHF,TGTGCCAGCAGTGAAATGAGCGCCAATCAGCCCCAGCATTTT
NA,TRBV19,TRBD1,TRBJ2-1,CASTPRRGYEQFF,TGTGCCAGTACCCCCCGCAGGGGGTATGAGCAGTTCTTC
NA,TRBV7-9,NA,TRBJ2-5,CASSFLFSPTLETQYF,TGTGCCAGCAGCTTTCTATTCTCTCCAACTTTAGAGACCCAGTACTTC
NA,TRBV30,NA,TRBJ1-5,CAWSKQGGQPQHF,TGTGCCTGGAGTAAACAGGGAGGGCAGCCCCAGCATTTT
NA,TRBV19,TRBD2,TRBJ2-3,CASRTSGRADTQYF,TGTGCCAGCCGGACTAGCGGGAGGGCAGATACGCAGTATTTT
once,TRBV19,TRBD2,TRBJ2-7,CASSPGASGRPEEQYF,TGTGCCAGTAGTCCCGGGGCTAGCGGGAGGCCAGAAGAGCAGTACTTC
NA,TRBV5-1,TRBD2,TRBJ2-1,CASSPGLAHYNEQFF,TGCGCCAGCAGCCCGGGACTAGCCCACTACAATGAGCAGTTCTTC
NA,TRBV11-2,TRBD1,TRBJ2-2,CASSPTGGTNTGELFF,TGTGCCAGCAGCCCAACAGGGGGAACGAACACCGGGGAGCTGTTTTTT
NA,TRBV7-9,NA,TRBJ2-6,CSSSLAGTGANVLTF,TGTTCCAGCAGCTTAGCAGGGACAGGGGCCAACGTCCTGACTTTC
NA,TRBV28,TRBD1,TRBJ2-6,CASSLIGGRPLTF,TGTGCCAGCAGTTTAATAGGGGGCCGACCCCTGACTTTC
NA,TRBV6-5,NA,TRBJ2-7,CASSLVGRTEQYF,TGTGCCAGCAGTTTAGTGGGGCGGACCGAGCAGTACTTC
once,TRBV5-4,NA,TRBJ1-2,CASSLSSGGYGYTF,TGTGCCAGCAGCTTGAGTTCCGGCGGCTATGGCTACACCTTC
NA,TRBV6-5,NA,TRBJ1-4,CASRAVSRLNEKLFF,TGTGCCAGCAGGGCCGTCAGCAGGTTGAATGAAAAACTGTTTTTT
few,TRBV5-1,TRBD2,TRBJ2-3,CASSSGTSALTSTDTQYF,TGCGCCAGCAGCTCCGGGACTAGCGCCTTAACTAGCACAGATACGCAGTATTTT
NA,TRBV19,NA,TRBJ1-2,CASSIKTGLNYGYTF,TGTGCCAGTAGTATAAAAACGGGTCTAAACTATGGCTACACCTTC
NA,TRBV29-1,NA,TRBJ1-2,CSAAGTVNYGYTF,TGCAGTGCTGCGGGCACGGTTAACTATGGCTACACCTTC
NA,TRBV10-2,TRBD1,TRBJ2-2,CASSGQGAIGELFF,TGCGCCAGCAGTGGACAGGGGGCTATCGGGGAGCTGTTTTTT
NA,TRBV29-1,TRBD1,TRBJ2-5,CSVDVGTGRLRETQYF,TGCAGCGTTGATGTTGGGACAGGGAGGTTACGGGAGACCCAGTACTTC
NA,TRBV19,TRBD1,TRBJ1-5,CASSIQQGGYNQPQHF,TGTGCCAGTAGTATCCAACAGGGGGGATACAATCAGCCCCAGCATTTT
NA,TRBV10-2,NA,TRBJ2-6,CASSADVAGANVLTF,TGCGCCAGCAGCGCAGATGTTGCTGGGGCCAACGTCCTGACTTTC
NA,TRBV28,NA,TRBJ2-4,CASSAPGVAKNIQYF,TGTGCCAGCAGTGCCCCCGGAGTAGCCAAAAACATTCAGTACTTC
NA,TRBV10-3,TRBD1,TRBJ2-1,CAISESKGTGVYNEQFF,TGTGCCATCAGTGAGTCGAAAGGGACAGGGGTCTACAATGAGCAGTTCTTC
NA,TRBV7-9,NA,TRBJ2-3,CASSPSGGRRGSSTDTQYF,TGTGCCAGCAGCCCCTCCGGGGGTCGGAGGGGTTCTAGCACAGATACGCAGTATTTT
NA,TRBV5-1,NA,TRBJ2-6,CASNPDVGAGANVLTF,TGCGCCAGCAATCCTGATGTGGGCGCTGGGGCCAACGTCCTGACTTTC